These 29 T cell receptor beta chains share one sample of origin, sequenced in a study of OX40 agonist ivuxolimab in advanced cancers. Profiled with immunoSEQ multiplex PCR; TCRdb holds only in-frame clones, not every one. The sample yields some 80,000 clones, roughly 92% seen once. The material was CD4+ or CD8+ T cells sorted from blood, obtained in a trial of the OX40 agonist ivuxolimab. The receptors originated from an adult with an advanced solid tumor such as melanoma, head and neck, liver or kidney cancer.

V and J are TRBV5-1 and TRBJ2-6; no clear D. In germline, CDR1 is SGHRS, CDR2 YFSETQ. The CDR3 covers 16 residues. Trimming cost V 0 bases and J 4 bases, with 11 bases left between them. CDR3 sequence: CASSLGFEAGANVLTF. DNA of the CDR3: TGCGCCAGCAGCTTGGGCTTCGAGGCGGGGGCCAACGTCCTGACTTTC. Drawing the rest from reference TRBV5-1 and TRBJ2-6, the complete variable domain is KAGVTQTPRYLIKTRGQQVTLSCSPISGHRSVSWYQQTPGQGLQFLFEYFSETQRNKGNFPGRFSGRQFSNSRSEMNVSTLELGDSALYLCASSLGFEAGANVLTFGAGSRLTVL.

The chain links TRBV11-2 to TRBJ2-7; D not resolved. CDR1 SGHAT and CDR2 FQNNGV come from the germline V gene. V lost 5 bases and J lost 0, with 5 bases in between. CDR3 length: 12 amino acids. The CDR3 loop reads CASSPPSYEQYF. Here the CDR3 DNA reads TGTGCCAGCAGCCCACCCTCCTACGAGCAGTACTTC.

J is TRBJ2-7 and V is TRBV14; no reliable D call. Germline V lookup: CDR1 SGHDN, CDR2 FVKESK. V gave up 1 base and J gave up 2 bases, with 9 bases separating them. The CDR3 runs to 14 residues. The CDR3, as DNA: TGTGCCAGCAGCCAAGTCCCCGAAACCTACGAGCAGTACTTC. Translated, it gives CASSQVPETYEQYF.

The chain combines TRBV5-1 with TRBJ2-7; D assignment may be TRBD1 or TRBD2 (6 bases each). The V gene's germline CDR1 is SGHRS and CDR2 YFSETQ. With 2 bases removed from V and 4 bases from J, the gap between germline ends came to 10 bases. The CDR3 runs to 13 residues. The CDR3 region has the DNA TGCGCCAGCAGCTTTAAGGGGGGTTACGAGCAGTACTTC. This encodes CASSFKGGYEQYF.

The CDR3 DNA is TGTGCCAGCAGGACCCCGGGCAGGGGGCGAGACACTGAAGCTTTCTTT. It specifies CASRTPGRGRDTEAFF. The rearrangement uses TRBV28 and TRBJ1-1, with 8 nucleotides matching TRBD1. This CDR3 has 16 amino acids. With 6 bases clipped from V and 3 bases from J, the junction kept 12 bases outside the gene matches. Germline CDR1 and CDR2: MDHEN and SYDVKM.

The chain links TRBV7-6 to TRBJ1-1; D is perhaps TRBD1 (6 bases). CDR3 length: 14 amino acids. The ends were cut back, 4 bases at V and 3 bases at J, with 12 bases in the middle. Germline values: CDR1 SGHVS, CDR2 FNYEAQ. CDR3 residues: CASSSRQAHTEAFF. CDR3 in DNA: TGTGCCAGCAGCTCAAGACAGGCTCACACTGAAGCTTTCTTT. The variable domain in full, completed from reference TRBV7-6 and TRBJ1-1, reads GAGVSQSPRYKVTKRGQDVALRCDPISGHVSLYWYRQALGQGPEFLTYFNYEAQQDKSGLPNDRFSAERPEGSISTLTIQRTEQRDSAMYRCASSSRQAHTEAFFGQGTRLTVV.

CDR3 in DNA: TGTGCCAGCAGTGAATTAAGGACAGGGGGAACAGATACGCAGTATTTT. Residues: CASSELRTGGTDTQYF. The V call is TRBV25-1, the J call TRBJ2-3; 10 bases line up with TRBD1. CDR1 MGHDK and CDR2 SYGVNS come from the germline V gene. This CDR3 spans 16 amino acids. The ends lost 1 base at V and 3 bases at J; junction bases unmatched: 4. The whole variable domain, remainder taken from reference TRBV25-1 and TRBJ2-3, is EADIYQTPRYLVIGTGKKITLECSQTMGHDKMYWYQQDPGMELHLIHYSYGVNSTEKGDLSSESTVSRIRTEHFPLTLESARPSHTSQYLCASSELRTGGTDTQYFGPGTRLTVL.

This chain uses TRBV18 with TRBJ2-3; D is uncertain. The CDR3 contains 14 residues. Between the trimmed V and J ends, which lost 5 bases and 3 bases, there was a span of 12 bases. Per the germline V gene, CDR1 is KGHSH and CDR2 is LQKENI. Here the CDR3 DNA reads TGTGCCAGCTCATCCACCTCTCGTACAGATACGCAGTATTTT. This encodes CASSSTSRTDTQYF.

The chain uses TRBV7-8 and TRBJ2-2; 9 nucleotides line up with TRBD2. The CDR3 extends over 16 amino acids. V shed 1 base and J 5 bases; nucleotides not matched to a gene: 5. Germline loops: CDR1 SGHVS, CDR2 FQNEAQ. CDR3 nucleotide sequence: TGTGCCAGCAGCTTAGGGGGTAGCGGGAGTACCGGGGAGCTGTTTTTT. It is translated as CASSLGGSGSTGELFF.

The genes are TRBV9 and TRBJ2-3, with a tentative D call TRBD1 (6 bases). Per the germline V gene, CDR1 is SGDLS and CDR2 is YYNGEE. The germline V and J ends were trimmed by 2 bases and 1 base, with 17 bases remaining between them. This CDR3 is built from 17 residues. CDR3 loop: CASSVAAASGGTDTQYF. The CDR3, as DNA: TGTGCCAGCAGCGTGGCCGCGGCGTCAGGGGGCACAGATACGCAGTATTTT. The whole variable domain, filled in from reference TRBV9 and TRBJ2-3, reads DSGVTQTPKHLITATGQRVTLRCSPRSGDLSVYWYQQSLDQGLQFLIQYYNGEERAKGNILERFSAQQFPDLHSELNLSSLELGDSALYFCASSVAAASGGTDTQYFGPGTRLTVL.

The rearrangement links TRBV6-5 to TRBJ1-2; TRBD1 is a possible D gene (6 bases). CDR3 size: 14 residues. Trimming cost V 2 bases and J 7 bases, with 14 bases left between them. The germline V gene encodes CDR1 MNHEY and CDR2 SVGAGI. The CDR3 nucleotides are TGTGCCAGCAGTTACGACCCGACAGGCACTGGCTACACCTTC. It encodes CASSYDPTGTGYTF.

This clone turned up a few times. The chain uses TRBV10-2 and TRBJ2-3; tentatively, D is TRBD1 (6 bases). The germline V and J ends were trimmed by 6 bases and 0 bases, with 7 bases remaining between them. Germline loops: CDR1 WSHSY, CDR2 SAAADI. CDR3 length: 13 residues. The CDR3 sequence: CASRDSSTDTQYF. The CDR3 DNA sequence: TGCGCCAGCAGGGACAGTAGCACAGATACGCAGTATTTT.

The chain couples TRBV18 to TRBJ2-5; 7 bases align to TRBD1. Germline V gene lookup returns CDR1 KGHSH and CDR2 LQKENI. Trimming at V came to 3 bases and at J to 2 bases, leaving 3 bases not matched to a gene. There are 14 residues in the CDR3. CDR3 protein: CASSPGQEQETQYF. DNA for the CDR3: TGTGCCAGCTCACCCGGACAGGAACAAGAGACCCAGTACTTC.

J is TRBJ2-5 and V is TRBV5-6, with 10 bases identical to TRBD1. The CDR3 is made up of 14 amino acids. V dropped 2 bases and J dropped 4; count of bases not matched to a gene: 2. Germline V lookup: CDR1 SGHDT, CDR2 YYEEEE. The DNA for the CDR3 is TGTGCCAGCAGCTTCGGGACAGGGGTAGAGACCCAGTACTTC. Translation: CASSFGTGVETQYF.

This chain links TRBV15 with TRBJ1-3; D unresolved. The CDR3 is 15 amino acids. The V gene lost 5 bases and the J gene lost 0 bases, with 11 bases spanning the gap. The germline CDR1 and CDR2 sequences are LNHNV and YYDKDF (reference sequence). This CDR3 is CATSSGPNSGNTIYF. Here the CDR3 DNA reads TGTGCCACCAGCTCCGGGCCGAACTCTGGAAACACCATATATTTT.

The chain has TRBV28 and TRBJ2-5; D ambiguous. The CDR3 has 14 amino acids. V lost 4 bases, J lost 2 bases, and 11 bases lay in between. Germline loops: CDR1 MDHEN, CDR2 SYDVKM. The chain's CDR3 is CASSSNMGQETQYF. For the CDR3, the DNA is TGTGCCAGCAGTTCGAACATGGGGCAAGAGACCCAGTACTTC.

This clone has just one count. V usage is TRBV6-5 and J usage is TRBJ2-7, with D possibly being TRBD1 (6 bases). V dropped 5 bases and J dropped 2 bases, with 10 bases sitting between them. The V gene's germline CDR1 is MNHEY and CDR2 SVGAGI. The CDR3 covers 13 residues. The CDR3 is CASSTGIPYEQYF. CDR3 sequence (DNA): TGTGCCAGCAGTACAGGGATCCCCTACGAGCAGTACTTC.

This chain links TRBV5-6 with TRBJ1-4; a weak D match, TRBD1 (5 bases). This CDR3 has 13 residues. Germline CDR1 and CDR2: SGHDT and YYEEEE. Trimming cost V 4 bases and J 8 bases, with 12 bases left between them. The CDR3 loop is CASSPTWGEKLFF. The CDR3 DNA reads as TGTGCCAGCAGCCCGACCTGGGGGGAAAAACTGTTTTTT.

Here the CDR3 DNA reads TGTGCCAGCAGACGGGGGACTAGCGGCTACGAGCAGTACTTC. Translation gives CASRRGTSGYEQYF. The V gene is TRBV27, the J gene TRBJ2-7; 11 nucleotides align to TRBD2. With V trimmed by 6 bases and J by 3 bases, 4 bases remained unmatched. The V gene's germline CDR1 is MNHEY and CDR2 SMNVEV (reference sequence). CDR3 size: 14 residues.

This clone has a handful of counts. The chain has TRBV5-1 and TRBJ1-1, with no clear D. This CDR3 is built from 14 residues. The germline V gene encodes CDR1 SGHRS and CDR2 YFSETQ. V dropped 4 bases and J dropped 1 base, with 11 bases sitting between them. CDR3 residues: CASSPGRSNTEAFF. The CDR3 bases are TGCGCCAGCAGCCCAGGACGGTCGAACACTGAAGCTTTCTTT.

This sequence joins TRBV25-1 and TRBJ1-4; a weak D match, TRBD1 (5 bases). V lost 3 bases and J lost 8, with 19 bases in between. The germline V gene encodes CDR1 MGHDK and CDR2 SYGVNS. This CDR3 spans 16 amino acids. The CDR3 bases are TGTGCCAGCAGTGAGGGGCAGGGCACAGGCGGGGAAAAACTGTTTTTT. This sequence encodes CASSEGQGTGGEKLFF.

The V gene is TRBV10-3, the J gene TRBJ2-7; 10 bases map to TRBD1. The CDR3 is 14 amino acids. After removal of 7 bases from V and 5 bases from J, the junction contained 8 bases not matched to a gene. The germline V gene encodes CDR1 ENHRY and CDR2 SYGVKD. Here the CDR3 reads CAIKDRGSQDEQYF. DNA for the CDR3: TGTGCCATCAAGGACAGGGGGAGTCAGGACGAGCAGTACTTC.

The chain links TRBV15 to TRBJ1-2; D gene uncertain. In germline, CDR1 is LNHNV, CDR2 YYDKDF (reference sequence). V lost 5 bases and J 6 bases, leaving 13 bases between the germline ends. This CDR3 contains 13 residues. The CDR3: CATSPRLVDGYTF. DNA of the CDR3: TGTGCCACCAGCCCCCGCTTGGTGGATGGCTACACCTTC.

There are a few counts of this clone. CDR3 in DNA: TGCGCCAGCAGCCGCGTGGGACCCCAAGAGACCCAGTACTTC. Translating gives CASSRVGPQETQYF. V and J are TRBV5-1 and TRBJ2-5; D is tentatively TRBD1 or TRBD2 (5 bases each). The CDR3 totals 14 residues. V was cut by 4 bases and J by 1 base, with 11 bases left in between. From germline, CDR1 is SGHRS and CDR2 YFSETQ.

The V and J genes are TRBV5-1 and TRBJ2-6; 8 nucleotides line up with TRBD1. V lost 6 bases, J lost 7 bases, and 9 bases stayed unmatched. The CDR3 has 15 residues. Germline CDR1 is SGHRS and CDR2 is YFSETQ. CDR3 amino acids: CASTLDRDRANVLTF. Here the CDR3 DNA reads TGCGCCAGCACTCTGGACAGGGATCGAGCCAACGTCCTGACTTTC.

This sequence joins TRBV5-6 and TRBJ1-4, with TRBD1 matching over 8 bases. The junction had 4 bases not matched to a gene; V was cut back by 1 base and J by 8 bases. Germline CDR1 reads SGHDT; CDR2 reads YYEEEE. This CDR3 is built from 14 residues. The CDR3 bases are TGTGCCAGCAGCTTGTTTACAGGGGGGGAAAAACTGTTTTTT. Its translation: CASSLFTGGEKLFF.

The chain combines TRBV5-4 with TRBJ2-7, with TRBD1 as a possible D gene (6 bases). Germline-derived CDR1 and CDR2 are SGHNT and YYREEE (reference sequence). The CDR3 runs 14 residues. V shed 2 bases and J shed 3 bases, with 12 bases lying between them. The CDR3 sequence: CASSLGQPNYEQYF. CDR3 in DNA: TGTGCCAGCAGCTTAGGACAGCCTAACTACGAGCAGTACTTC.

The V and J genes are TRBV5-4 and TRBJ2-5; D is possibly TRBD1 or TRBD2 (6 bases each). Trimming removed 5 bases at V and 5 bases at J, with 16 bases between. The CDR3 sequence is 14 residues long. Germline V gives CDR1 SGHNT, CDR2 YYREEE (reference sequence). CDR3 amino acids: CASSPLGGRETQYF. CDR3 coding DNA: TGTGCCAGCAGTCCCCTCGGGGGCAGGGAGACCCAGTACTTC.

The V and J genes are TRBV4-1 and TRBJ2-7, with a tentative D call TRBD2 (6 bases). Germline assignment: CDR1 MGHRA and CDR2 YSYEKL. This CDR3 is built from 15 residues. V gave up 1 base and J gave up 3 bases, with 13 bases separating them. In DNA, the CDR3 is TGCGCCAGCAGCCAAGGGGAGGATCGTATCTACGAGCAGTACTTC. Translated, it gives CASSQGEDRIYEQYF.